These T cell receptor beta chains were read from a single sample in a study of T cell responses to AZD1222 COVID-19 vaccine. Profiling relied on immunoSEQ multiplex PCR, and the TCRdb table lists in-frame clones only, not all of them. Of more than 150,000 clones listed, 90% were seen once; the top ten hold approximately 1.8%. The sequencing used peripheral blood, collected on day 0 of AZD1222 vaccination. The source of these receptors is an adult in good health. CDR3s include the opening cysteine and the closing phenylalanine or tryptophan. Fields, in order: V gene, D gene, CDR3 length, J gene, clone size, CDR3 protein, CDR3 DNA. A D gene is named only where the DNA matches it firmly. Clone size is stated in some rows and not others, as once, few, many or a class when expanded.

>TRBV5-1|NA|15|TRBJ2-7|NA
CASSFFSGSGYEQYF
TGCGCCAGCAGCTTTTTCAGCGGGTCTGGCTACGAGCAGTACTTC
>TRBV19|TRBD2|15|TRBJ2-5|NA
CASSIGGTTQETQYF
TGTGCCAGTAGTATAGGGGGGACTACTCAAGAGACCCAGTACTTC
>TRBV9|NA|13|TRBJ1-1|NA
CASSVEGSPEAFF
TGTGCCAGCAGCGTAGAGGGCAGCCCTGAAGCTTTCTTT
>TRBV19|TRBD2|13|TRBJ2-5|NA
CASVSGGSKTQYF
TGTGCCAGTGTTAGCGGGGGCTCCAAGACCCAGTACTTC
>TRBV18|TRBD2|18|TRBJ2-5|NA
CASSPTIQAGVQQETQYF
TGTGCCAGCTCACCCACAATCCAAGCGGGAGTACAACAAGAGACCCAGTACTTC
>TRBV4-2|NA|14|TRBJ1-1|NA
CASSQVTRETEAFF
TGTGCCAGCAGCCAAGTTACGAGGGAAACTGAAGCTTTCTTT
>TRBV27|TRBD2|14|TRBJ2-7|NA
CASSFSGNSYEQYF
TGTGCCAGCAGTTTTAGCGGGAACTCCTACGAGCAGTACTTC
>TRBV28|TRBD1|18|TRBJ1-5|NA
CASRKARQGPNSNQPQHF
TGTGCCAGCAGGAAAGCTAGACAGGGGCCTAATAGCAATCAGCCCCAGCATTTT
>TRBV27|NA|12|TRBJ2-2|NA
CASSSRPGELFF
TGTGCCAGCAGTTCAAGACCCGGGGAGCTGTTTTTT
>TRBV27|TRBD1|15|TRBJ1-5|NA
CASSLLGTGNQPQHF
TGTGCCAGCAGCTTACTCGGGACAGGTAATCAGCCCCAGCATTTT
>TRBV10-1|NA|14|TRBJ2-7|NA
CASSDDRDSYEQYF
TGCGCCAGCAGTGACGACAGAGACTCCTACGAGCAGTACTTC
>TRBV15|TRBD1|14|TRBJ1-4|NA
CATSSTGVAEKLFF
TGTGCCACCAGCTCTACAGGGGTAGCCGAAAAACTGTTTTTT
>TRBV7-2|TRBD1|16|TRBJ2-5|NA
CASSLGSGQVLETQYF
TGTGCCAGCAGCTTAGGGTCGGGACAGGTCCTGGAGACCCAGTACTTC
>TRBV5-6|TRBD1|13|TRBJ2-2|NA
CASRRQGIGELFF
TGTGCCAGCAGACGACAGGGGATCGGGGAGCTGTTTTTT
>TRBV25-1|NA|15|TRBJ1-4|once
CASSIGGTANEKLFF
TGTGCCAGCAGTATCGGAGGTACGGCTAATGAAAAACTGTTTTTT
>TRBV24-1|NA|12|TRBJ1-2|NA
CATSDLANGYTF
TGTGCCACCAGTGATTTAGCGAATGGCTACACCTTC
>TRBV10-3|NA|14|TRBJ1-1|NA
CAITSRGEGTEAFF
TGTGCCATCACTTCAAGGGGCGAGGGAACTGAAGCTTTCTTT
>TRBV12-3/TRBV12-4|NA|12|TRBJ1-2|NA
CASSEGVYGYTF
TGTGCCAGCTCAGAGGGTGTCTATGGCTACACCTTC
>TRBV9|NA|17|TRBJ2-1|NA
CASSVGTLAGQKGEQFF
TGTGCCAGCAGCGTAGGGACCTTAGCGGGACAGAAAGGTGAGCAGTTCTTC
>TRBV10-3|NA|15|TRBJ1-5|NA
CAISDFGGRGQPQHF
TGTGCCATCAGTGATTTCGGGGGCAGGGGTCAGCCCCAGCATTTT
>TRBV5-1|NA|15|TRBJ2-5|NA
CASSLASQLWETQYF
TGCGCCAGCAGCTTGGCCTCCCAATTGTGGGAGACCCAGTACTTC
>TRBV14|NA|14|TRBJ1-2|NA
CASSQDHQGTSYTF
TGTGCCAGCAGCCAAGATCATCAGGGAACGAGCTACACCTTC
>TRBV2|NA|15|TRBJ1-5|few
CASSLHQGYNQPQHF
TGTGCCAGCAGTCTACACCAAGGGTATAATCAGCCCCAGCATTTT
>TRBV29-1|NA|10|TRBJ2-5|NA
CSVSLETQYF
TGCAGCGTCTCGCTGGAGACCCAGTACTTC
>TRBV6-6|NA|16|TRBJ1-3|once
CASSVLGGASGNTIYF
TGTGCCAGCAGCGTCCTGGGGGGGGCCTCTGGAAACACCATATATTTT
>TRBV28|NA|15|TRBJ1-5|NA
CASSLGRDRNQPQHF
TGTGCCAGCAGTTTAGGGCGGGACCGCAATCAGCCCCAGCATTTT